These 10 T cell receptor beta chains were sequenced from one sample in a study of T-cell reconstitution after alpha-beta-depleted transplantation in children (dated by TCRdb to the mid-2010s). Library method: PCR. Data came from an Illumina HiSeq 2500. To normalize quantification of the TCRbeta repertoire, the TCR libraries were built with molecular barcoding that relied on unique molecular identifiers. TCRdb ran its own pipeline on the public reads, namely fastp trimming at Q25 and MiXCR clone calling, and kept in-frame beta chains. A single entry per CDR3 protein holds the most common genes and DNA from its merged rows. The sample table holds 300,000 to 350,000 distinct CDR3 sequences, of which over 20% were seen once. The top ten constitute approximately 10% of the sample. The label giving this sample's treatment or condition can be read as: allogeneic hematopoietic cell transplantation with graft depleted of TCRalphabeta T cells and CD19 B cells.

The sequenced sample was PBMCs, mostly from graft donor cells, obtained 180 days after TCRalphabeta/CD19-depleted stem cell transplant. These receptors were taken from a male patient aged 10 to 17 who had a stem cell transplant for acute lymphoblastic leukemia, so the T cells may come from the graft donor.

The chain combines TRBV7-2 with TRBJ2-3, with 11 bases fitting TRBD2. The junction had 4 bases not matched to a gene; V was cut back by 5 bases and J by 3 bases. Germline loops: CDR1 SGHTA, CDR2 FQGNSA. The CDR3 spans 15 residues. The CDR3 here is CASSPRLAGTDTQYF. CDR3 DNA sequence: TGTGCCAGCAGCCCTCGACTAGCGGGGACAGATACGCAGTATTTT.

The genes are TRBV29-1 and TRBJ2-7; unclear D gene. CDR3 length: 13 amino acids. Deletions cut 0 bases from V and 3 bases from J, with 9 bases between. Germline V gives CDR1 SQVTM, CDR2 ANQGSEA. CDR3 loop: CSVEEGHGYEQYF. In DNA, the CDR3 is TGCAGCGTTGAAGAGGGCCACGGCTACGAGCAGTACTTC.

The chain recombines TRBV5-1 with TRBJ2-2; the D gene is possibly TRBD2 (6 bases). Trimming shortened V by 4 bases and J by 4 bases, and 14 bases separated the two germline ends. This CDR3 has 15 amino acids. Germline CDR1 reads SGHRS; CDR2 reads YFSETQ. This chain's CDR3 is CASSGGLPGTGELFF. For the CDR3, the DNA is TGCGCCAGCAGCGGGGGACTCCCGGGCACCGGGGAGCTGTTTTTT.

This rearrangement joins TRBV5-1 to TRBJ2-5; maybe TRBD1 (5 bases). The CDR3 has 16 residues. With 0 bases removed from V and 1 base from J, the gap between germline ends came to 13 bases. Germline CDR1 SGHRS, CDR2 YFSETQ. This chain's CDR3 is CASSLGSGYPQETQYF. CDR3 coding DNA: TGCGCCAGCAGCTTGGGGTCAGGGTACCCCCAAGAGACCCAGTACTTC.

This clonotype was detected only a few times. This chain links TRBV29-1 with TRBJ2-3, with D possibly being TRBD1 or TRBD2 (5 bases each). CDR1 and CDR2 from the germline V gene are SQVTM and ANQGSEA. The CDR3 sequence is 13 residues long. V lost 6 bases and J lost 0, with 10 bases in between. CDR3 sequence (DNA): TGCAGCGTGAGCCGGGACAGCACAGATACGCAGTATTTT. Amino acids: CSVSRDSTDTQYF.

This chain connects TRBV9 to TRBJ1-2; D is ambiguous. Germline-derived CDR1 and CDR2 are SGDLS and YYNGEE. The CDR3 runs 12 residues. V dropped 0 bases and J dropped 8 bases, with 8 bases sitting between them. CDR3 nucleotides: TGTGCCAGCAGCGTAGGGTGGAGAGGCTACACCTTC. Translation gives CASSVGWRGYTF.

This clonotype was picked up a small number of times. This chain joins TRBV29-1 and TRBJ2-1, with TRBD2 matching over 9 bases. The CDR3 has 14 amino acids. Trimming took 2 bases from V and 8 from J; bases not matched to a gene: 7. From germline, CDR1 is SQVTM and CDR2 ANQGSEA. The CDR3 loop reads CSVERAGGGYEQFF. The CDR3 DNA reads as TGCAGCGTTGAACGAGCGGGAGGCGGCTATGAGCAGTTCTTC.

This clonotype was recorded once. The chain couples TRBV7-9 to TRBJ2-7; 12 bases line up with TRBD2. This CDR3 is 16 amino acids long. The trim removed 5 bases at V and 7 bases at J, leaving 12 bases unmatched. CDR1 is SEHNR, CDR2 FQNEAQ, per germline (reference sequence). The CDR3 region is CASSVLLAGGFVEQYF. CDR3 nucleotide sequence: TGTGCCAGCAGCGTCCTACTAGCGGGAGGCTTTGTAGAGCAGTACTTC.

This clonotype was seen a few times. This chain uses TRBV5-1 with TRBJ2-7; TRBD2 aligns across 13 bases. The trim removed 3 bases at V and 0 bases at J, leaving 21 bases unmatched. The CDR3 extends over 22 amino acids. The germline CDR1 and CDR2 sequences are SGHRS and YFSETQ. CDR3 sequence reads: CASSYSGTSGTFTRSFSYEQYF. The DNA of the CDR3 is TGCGCCAGCAGCTATTCCGGGACTAGCGGGACCTTTACCCGATCGTTCTCCTACGAGCAGTACTTC.

The chain combines TRBV10-3 with TRBJ2-3, with no clear D. The germline V gene encodes CDR1 ENHRY and CDR2 SYGVKD. Deletions cut 0 bases from V and 6 bases from J, with 13 bases between. The CDR3 length is 15 residues. The CDR3, as DNA: TGTGCCATCAGTGAGTCCGGGTCCCACCGTGATACGCAGTATTTT. Translated: CAISESGSHRDTQYF.